The clone carrying this T cell receptor (beta chain) is classed as medium-sized. Profiling relied on immunoSEQ multiplex PCR, and the TCRdb table lists in-frame clones only, not all of them. The sample has approximately 40,000 clones; approximately 91% are singletons. The CDR3 loop spans 15 amino acids. Germline V CDR1 and CDR2: SGHTA, FQGNSA. The germline V and J ends were trimmed by 2 bases and 4 bases, with 15 bases remaining between them. These data originate in a study of blood T cell repertoires in COVID-19. The overall study: The United States, Italy and Spain were the sources of the acute and convalescent COVID-19 samples.

The sequencing input was peripheral blood. This receptor was taken from a human donor in a cohort sampled during active COVID-19. The V and J genes are TRBV7-2 and TRBJ2-7, with D tentatively TRBD2 (5 bases). CDR3 sequence: CASSLYAHGKYEQYF. The CDR3 DNA is TGTGCCAGCAGCTTATACGCGCACGGGAAATACGAGCAGTACTTC.